The present T cell receptor (beta chain) was sequenced within a study of T cells expressing NK-cell markers. Study-wide results and caveats: Where a handful of donors were concerned, these clonotypes also led the CD3+CD56-NKG2C+ fraction.

Germline loops: CDR1 MGHRA, CDR2 YSYEKL. This CDR3 spans 15 amino acids. TCRdb re-called the 5' RACE reads and shows each CDR3 protein once, DNA omitted. This sample's table has some 300,000 distinct CDR3 sequences. In the case of this clonotype: Antigen unknown.

The sample taken for sequencing was blood T cells: a sorted CD56 or NKG2C T cell subset, CD4+ or CD8+ T cells, or bulk PBMC T cells (not recorded which). This chain joins TRBV4-1 and TRBJ1-1. This sequence was found in a man aged 18 to 30 in good health. CDR3 residues: CASSQGRGLNTEAFF.